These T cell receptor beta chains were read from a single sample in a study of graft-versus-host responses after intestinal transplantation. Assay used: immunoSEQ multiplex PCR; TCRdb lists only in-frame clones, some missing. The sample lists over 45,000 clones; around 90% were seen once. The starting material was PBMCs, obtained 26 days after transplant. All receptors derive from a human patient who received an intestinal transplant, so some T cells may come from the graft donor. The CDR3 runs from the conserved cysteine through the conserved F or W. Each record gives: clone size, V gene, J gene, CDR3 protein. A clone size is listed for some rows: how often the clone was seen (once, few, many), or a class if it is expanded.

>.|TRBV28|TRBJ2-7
CASSSPDRAVYEQYF
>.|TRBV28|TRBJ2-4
CASSGQAWSKNIQYF
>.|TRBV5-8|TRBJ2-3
CASSLGDYQRTDTQYF
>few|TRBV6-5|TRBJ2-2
CASRLGQGGTGELFF
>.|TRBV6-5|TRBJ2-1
CASSYSTSGGAEQFF
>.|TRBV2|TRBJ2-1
CASTGGNEQFF
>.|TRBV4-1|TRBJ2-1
CASSQGSPSKHGYSYNEQFF
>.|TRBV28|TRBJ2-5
CASSLVGGRPETQYF
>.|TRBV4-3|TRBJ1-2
CASSQVRDRGYTNYGYTF
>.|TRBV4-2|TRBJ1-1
CASSQAEALNTEAFF
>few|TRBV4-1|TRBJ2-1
CASSQALAGYNEQFF
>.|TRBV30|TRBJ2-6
CAWIGPNSSGANVLTF
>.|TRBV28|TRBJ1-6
CASSFGLGQGVIRPLHF
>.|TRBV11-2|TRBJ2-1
CASSSGTPDFFF
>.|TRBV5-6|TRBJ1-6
CASSLEQGAPNSPLHF
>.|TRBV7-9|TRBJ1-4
CASSSRQGAKEKLFF
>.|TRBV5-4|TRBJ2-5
CASSLIGTGGETQYF
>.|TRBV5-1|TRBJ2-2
CASSFVYSEELFF
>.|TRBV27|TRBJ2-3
CASSSSGLYTDTQYF
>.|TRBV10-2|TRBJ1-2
CASWGQARADGYTF
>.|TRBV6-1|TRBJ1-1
CASSEARELDTEAFF
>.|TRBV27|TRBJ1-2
CASSPMTGHGYTF
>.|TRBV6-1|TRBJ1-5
CASSEGPGNQPQHF
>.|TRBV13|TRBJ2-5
CASSLVASQETQYF
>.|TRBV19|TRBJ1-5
CASSIVGSNQPQHF
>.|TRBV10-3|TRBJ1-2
CATIGQVNYGYTF
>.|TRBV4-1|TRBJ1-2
CASSHARTFNYGYTF
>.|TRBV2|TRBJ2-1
CASGTDSNKQFF
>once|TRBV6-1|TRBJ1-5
CASSEGRSGGGAGDQPQHF
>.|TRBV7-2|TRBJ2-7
CASSSHPGLSYEQYF
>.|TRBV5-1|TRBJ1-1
CASSERGTEAFF
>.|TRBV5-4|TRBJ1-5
CASSLTGSNQPQHF
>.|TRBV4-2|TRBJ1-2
CASSQGNGGAYGYTF
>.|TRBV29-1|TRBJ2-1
CSVKISGSAANEQFF
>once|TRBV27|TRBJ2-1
CASSLFASGAINEQFF
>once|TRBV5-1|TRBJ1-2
CASSPDSGYGYTF
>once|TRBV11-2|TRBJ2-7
CASSTRDSAGYEQYF
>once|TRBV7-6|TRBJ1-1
CASSGLDTEAFF
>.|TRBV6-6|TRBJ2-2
CASRRDSGELFF
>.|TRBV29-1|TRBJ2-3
CSVDGLAGGGDTQYF
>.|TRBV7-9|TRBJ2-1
CASSGTYEQFF
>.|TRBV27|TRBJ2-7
CASSFGLRYEQYF
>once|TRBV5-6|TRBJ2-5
CASSPAMRGGLGTQYF
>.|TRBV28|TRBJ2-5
CASSPLAGAQETQYF
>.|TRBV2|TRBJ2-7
CASKGLAAYEQYF
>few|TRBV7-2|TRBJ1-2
CASSLSQGYGYTF
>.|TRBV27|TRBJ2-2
CASSLWGDTGELFF
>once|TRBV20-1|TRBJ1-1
CSARVDTEAFF
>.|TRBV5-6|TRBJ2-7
CASSLAGVSYEQYF
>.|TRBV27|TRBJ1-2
CASRPGQSPYYGYTF
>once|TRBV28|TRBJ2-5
CASSPPTSLETQYF
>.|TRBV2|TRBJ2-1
CASSVLAMYNEQFF